One and the same sample provided the 29 T cell receptor beta chains below, sequenced in a study of T cell responses to AZD1222 COVID-19 vaccine. The repertoire was sequenced with immunoSEQ multiplex PCR; TCRdb's copy has only in-frame clones and lacks some. The sample contains approximately 110,000 clones, about 85% of which appear only once. The material was peripheral blood, obtained 28 days after the second AZD1222 dose. All receptors come from an adult who received the AZD1222 COVID-19 vaccine.

The rearrangement uses TRBV6-2 or TRBV6-3 and TRBJ1-1, with D unresolved. CDR3 length equals 16 residues. Trimming pared 0 bases from V and 0 bases from J, leaving 11 bases between. In germline, CDR1 is MNHEY, CDR2 SVGEGT. Here the CDR3 DNA reads TGTGCCAGCAGTTACTCTGGCGTCCTGATGAACACTGAAGCTTTCTTT. This encodes CASSYSGVLMNTEAFF.

A remark on this clone: In the same sample, other DNA sequences code for this CDR3. The gene calls are TRBV6-2 or TRBV6-3 and TRBJ1-2; unclear D gene. CDR1 and CDR2 from the germline V gene are MNHEY and SVGEGT. Between the trimmed V and J ends, which lost 5 bases and 3 bases, there was a span of 7 bases. This CDR3 spans 12 amino acids. CDR3 in amino acids: CASSAGDYGYTF. CDR3 nucleotides: TGTGCCAGCAGTGCCGGTGACTATGGCTACACCTTC.

The chain uses TRBV9 and TRBJ2-3, with D perhaps assigned TRBD1 or TRBD2 (5 bases each). V lost 4 bases, J lost 0 bases, and 18 bases lay in between. The CDR3 consists of 17 residues. Germline values: CDR1 SGDLS, CDR2 YYNGEE. The DNA of the CDR3 is TGTGCCAGCAGCCCTCACGGAGGCGAGGGGAGCACAGATACGCAGTATTTT. Translated: CASSPHGGEGSTDTQYF.

The chain is built from TRBV3-1 (or the pseudogene TRBV3-2) and TRBJ2-5, with D perhaps given as TRBD1 or TRBD2 (6 bases each). The CDR3 is 13 residues long. CDR1 and CDR2 (germline): LGHDT, YNNKEL (reference sequence). Trimming removed 1 base from V and 5 bases from J, with 8 bases in between. This chain's CDR3 is CASSQAGAETQYF. The CDR3 DNA reads as TGTGCCAGCAGCCAAGCGGGGGCCGAGACCCAGTACTTC.

The chain is built from TRBV4-1 and TRBJ1-1; a weak D match, TRBD1 (6 bases). This CDR3 has 14 amino acids. Deletions cut 2 bases from V and 11 bases from J, with 18 bases between. Germline CDR1 is MGHRA and CDR2 is YSYEKL. CDR3 coding DNA: TGCGCCAGCAGCCAACCCAGAGACAGGCCGGGCGCTTTCTTT. It codes for CASSQPRDRPGAFF.

This clone was recorded only once. V usage is TRBV19 and J usage is TRBJ2-7, with D possibly TRBD2 on 7 matching bases. The germline V gene encodes CDR1 LNHDA and CDR2 SQIVND (reference sequence). The V gene lost 3 bases and the J gene lost 0 bases, with 12 bases spanning the gap. The CDR3 consists of 15 residues. The CDR3 spells CASSIKGGPSYEQYF. The CDR3 coding sequence is TGTGCCAGTAGTATTAAGGGGGGGCCCTCCTACGAGCAGTACTTC.

V is TRBV24-1 and J is TRBJ2-1; D is perhaps TRBD1 or TRBD2 (5 bases each). There are 12 residues in the CDR3. Germline V lookup: CDR1 KGHDR, CDR2 SFDVKD. V dropped 4 bases and J dropped 9 bases, with 9 bases sitting between them. In nucleotides, the CDR3 is TGTGCCACCAGTGAGAGGGGCGGTGAGCAGTTCTTC. This encodes CATSERGGEQFF.

This chain uses TRBV16 with TRBJ1-5, with 8 bases lining up with TRBD1. The CDR3 has 14 residues. V lost 5 bases and J lost 6; bases outside the gene matches: 6. From germline, CDR1 is KGHSY and CDR2 FQNENV. CDR3 DNA sequence: TGTGCCAGCAGCTTGCAGGGGGCTAGTCAGCCCCAGCATTTT. Its translation: CASSLQGASQPQHF.

In its sample, this clone was seen once. The chain employs TRBV7-2 and TRBJ1-5, with 7 bases aligning to TRBD1. With 6 bases clipped from V and 2 bases from J, the junction kept 4 bases outside the gene matches. This CDR3 is built from 14 residues. Germline CDR1 and CDR2: SGHTA and FQGNSA. Here the CDR3 reads CASRDRAGNQPQHF. The CDR3 DNA follows: TGTGCCAGCAGAGACAGGGCGGGCAATCAGCCCCAGCATTTT.

The rearrangement joins TRBV7-6 to TRBJ2-2, with D possibly TRBD1 on 6 matching bases. Germline V gene sequence: CDR1 SGHVS, CDR2 FNYEAQ. The length of the CDR3 is 13 residues. V lost 6 bases to trimming and J lost 6 bases, with 11 bases between them. CDR3 region: CASSNRVSGELFF. The DNA of the CDR3 is TGTGCCAGCAGTAACAGGGTATCCGGGGAGCTGTTTTTT.

In its sample, this clone was seen a few times. The chain has TRBV5-1 and TRBJ2-3, with 7 nucleotides matching TRBD2. Germline V lookup: CDR1 SGHRS, CDR2 YFSETQ. V shed 4 bases and J 0 bases; nucleotides not matched to a gene: 5. CDR3 size: 15 residues. The chain's CDR3 is CASSMGLQSTDTQYF. CDR3 in DNA: TGCGCCAGCAGCATGGGACTACAGAGCACAGATACGCAGTATTTT. The complete variable domain, with remaining parts taken from reference TRBV5-1 and TRBJ2-3, reads KAGVTQTPRYLIKTRGQQVTLSCSPISGHRSVSWYQQTPGQGLQFLFEYFSETQRNKGNFPGRFSGRQFSNSRSEMNVSTLELGDSALYLCASSMGLQSTDTQYFGPGTRLTVL.

The chain carries TRBV10-3 and TRBJ2-3; D is unclear. This CDR3 contains 16 residues. CDR1 and CDR2 (germline): ENHRY, SYGVKD. With 0 bases removed from V and 0 bases from J, the gap between germline ends came to 10 bases. For the CDR3, the DNA is TGTGCCATCAGTGAGTCAAGGGCGATTAGCACAGATACGCAGTATTTT. As protein: CAISESRAISTDTQYF.

There are a few counts of this clone. V is TRBV5-5 and J is TRBJ2-5, with D unresolved. The length of the CDR3 is 13 residues. Trimming pared 5 bases from V and 4 bases from J, leaving 12 bases between. CDR1 SGHKS and CDR2 YYEKEE come from the germline V gene (reference sequence). The CDR3 coding sequence is TGTGCCAGCAGTTCCCCGGGTGCAGAGACCCAGTACTTC. It translates to CASSSPGAETQYF.

The V call is TRBV3-1 (or the pseudogene TRBV3-2), the J call TRBJ2-7; the D gene is possibly TRBD2 (5 bases). V lost 1 base and J lost 2, with 12 bases in between. This CDR3 region has 15 residues. The V gene's germline CDR1 is LGHDT and CDR2 YNNKEL (reference sequence). DNA of the CDR3: TGTGCCAGCAGCCAAGCCCCAGCGGACCCCTACGAGCAGTACTTC. The encoded protein is CASSQAPADPYEQYF.

The J gene is TRBJ1-2, the V gene TRBV5-1; TRBD1 is a possible D gene (5 bases). The V gene lost 5 bases and the J gene lost 0 bases, with 20 bases spanning the gap. CDR3 length equals 17 residues. The germline V gene encodes CDR1 SGHRS and CDR2 YFSETQ. This chain's CDR3 is CASRGEVGTPANYGYTF. In DNA form, the CDR3 reads TGCGCCAGCAGGGGCGAGGTTGGGACCCCGGCTAACTATGGCTACACCTTC.

This clone has a single count. The V gene is TRBV30, the J gene TRBJ1-3; D is uncertain. V shed 0 bases and J shed 3 bases, with 6 bases lying between them. CDR1 is GTSNPN and CDR2 is SVGIG in the germline V gene (reference sequence). The CDR3 runs 13 residues. CDR3 DNA sequence: TGTGCCTGGAGTGTTAGGGATGGAAACACCATATATTTT. Translation gives CAWSVRDGNTIYF.

V gene TRBV3-1 (or the pseudogene TRBV3-2) combines with J gene TRBJ1-3; D remains unclear. Trimming removed 1 base at V and 8 bases at J, with 9 bases between. Per germline, CDR1 LGHDT and CDR2 YNNKEL (reference sequence). The CDR3 is 13 amino acids. The CDR3 sequence is CASSQVTADTIYF. CDR3 DNA sequence: TGTGCCAGCAGCCAAGTCACCGCCGACACCATATATTTT.

The chain uses TRBV3-1 (or the pseudogene TRBV3-2) and TRBJ2-1; 10 nucleotides align to TRBD2. Looked up from germline, CDR1 is LGHDT and CDR2 is YNNKEL (reference sequence). This CDR3 has 14 amino acids. V lost 1 base, J lost 12 bases, and 6 bases stayed unmatched. CDR3 sequence (DNA): TGTGCCAGCAGCCAAGGGCTAGCGGGGGAGGTGCAGTTCTTC. It encodes CASSQGLAGEVQFF.

This clone was seen a single time. The J gene is TRBJ1-6, the V gene TRBV6-1; D call uncertain. V was trimmed by 0 bases and J by 8 bases, leaving 8 bases between them. Germline V lookup: CDR1 MNHNS, CDR2 SASEGT. The CDR3 covers 14 residues. The CDR3 bases are TGTGCCAGCAGTGAAGCGGGTTTAGATTCACCCCTCCACTTT. Protein sequence: CASSEAGLDSPLHF.

This clone was counted a single time. The chain combines TRBV24-1 with TRBJ1-2, with D unresolved. Germline-derived CDR1 and CDR2 are KGHDR and SFDVKD. Trimming took 3 bases from V and 4 from J, leaving 11 bases between them. This CDR3 is 14 amino acids long. The CDR3 DNA reads as TGTGCCACCAGTGATCCCGCGTCTGTCTATGGCTACACCTTC. This codes for CATSDPASVYGYTF.

The chain carries TRBV11-2 and TRBJ1-1; D is perhaps TRBD1 (5 bases). The CDR3 totals 15 residues. The germline V gene has CDR1 SGHAT and CDR2 FQNNGV. Trimming took 5 bases from V and 0 from J, leaving 13 bases between them. CDR3 coding DNA: TGTGCCAGCAGCCCTGGGACGAAAATGAACACTGAAGCTTTCTTT. Translation: CASSPGTKMNTEAFF. Drawing the rest from reference TRBV11-2 and TRBJ1-1, the complete variable domain is EAGVAQSPRYKIIEKRQSVAFWCNPISGHATLYWYQQILGQGPKLLIQFQNNGVVDDSQLPKDRFSAERLKGVDSTLKIQPAKLEDSAVYLCASSPGTKMNTEAFFGQGTRLTVV.

With respect to this clone: One junction end disagrees with the germline gene, perhaps due to a read error. The sample contains more than one DNA sequence encoding this CDR3. The V call is TRBV20-1, the J call TRBJ2-7; D not resolved. This CDR3 has 10 amino acids. Germline V gene lookup returns CDR1 DFQATT and CDR2 SNEGSKA (reference sequence). The CDR3 loop is CSASSHEQYF. The CDR3 region has the DNA TGCAGTGCTAGCTCCCACGAGCAGTACTTC.

This sequence joins TRBV19 and TRBJ2-2; TRBD2 aligns across 10 bases. Per germline, CDR1 LNHDA and CDR2 SQIVND (reference sequence). The junction had 6 bases not matched to a gene; V was cut back by 11 bases and J by 3 bases. The CDR3 is made up of 14 amino acids. In DNA, the CDR3 is TGTGCCGGTGCTAGCGGGGGAGACACCGGGGAGCTGTTTTTT. The encoded protein is CAGASGGDTGELFF.

The chain links TRBV7-8 to TRBJ2-1; D is undetermined. Per the germline V gene, CDR1 is SGHVS and CDR2 is FQNEAQ. The ends were cut back, 2 bases at V and 7 bases at J, with 3 bases in the middle. The CDR3 consists of 11 residues. CDR3 region: CASSLTNEQFF. The CDR3 region has the DNA TGTGCCAGCAGCTTAACGAATGAGCAGTTCTTC.

The chain employs TRBV7-8 and TRBJ1-5, with D unclear. The germline V and J ends were trimmed by 3 bases and 7 bases, with 13 bases remaining between them. This CDR3 region has 14 residues. CDR1 and CDR2 (germline): SGHVS, FQNEAQ. The DNA of the CDR3 is TGTGCCAGCAGCTTCCCCGGCGTAAGGCAGCCCCAGCATTTT. Protein sequence: CASSFPGVRQPQHF.

The gene calls are TRBV30 and TRBJ1-5; maybe TRBD1 (5 bases). From germline, CDR1 is GTSNPN and CDR2 SVGIG (reference sequence). The CDR3 is 14 residues long. V was trimmed by 5 bases and J by 0 bases, leaving 11 bases between them. The chain's CDR3 is CAWATASSNQPQHF. The CDR3 DNA reads TGTGCCTGGGCGACAGCTTCTAGCAATCAGCCCCAGCATTTT.

This clone was counted a single time. This chain links TRBV7-2 with TRBJ2-6; D is unclear. Trimming cost V 10 bases and J 0 bases, with 10 bases left between them. The CDR3 has 14 residues. Germline V gives CDR1 SGHTA, CDR2 FQGNSA. CDR3 region: CANKLASGANVLTF. The CDR3 DNA is TGTGCCAACAAACTGGCCTCTGGGGCCAACGTCCTGACTTTC.

The chain employs TRBV7-2 and TRBJ2-1; no definite D call. Trimming shortened V by 5 bases and J by 5 bases, and 13 bases separated the two germline ends. Germline V gene lookup returns CDR1 SGHTA and CDR2 FQGNSA. The CDR3 is 14 amino acids. CDR3 sequence reads: CASSIPDPNNEQFF. CDR3 DNA: TGTGCCAGCAGCATCCCGGACCCAAACAATGAGCAGTTCTTC.

The chain uses TRBV24-1 and TRBJ2-3; 9 positions match TRBD1. Looked up from germline, CDR1 is KGHDR and CDR2 is SFDVKD. The CDR3 is 16 amino acids. The J segment lost 2 bases and the V segment lost 4 bases, leaving 6 bases of the junction unmatched. CDR3: CATSDPDRGLTDTQYF. CDR3 DNA: TGTGCCACCAGTGACCCGGACAGGGGTCTCACAGATACGCAGTATTTT.